This TCR beta chain was obtained from a study of regulatory T cells in long-lasting Graves disease. A few counts support this clonotype. Possible read error: a much larger clone is one base away. The time point denotes: newly diagnosed GD, antithyroid drugs for less than 3 months. The TCR library was prepared using RNA isolated from PBMCs. Arm-PCR of CDR3 regions and iRepertoire HTBI primers were used to build TCR beta libraries. In the study's own analysis: About 60 TRBV and 11 to 15 TRBJ segments were identified across samples. TCRdb re-derived calls from the multiplex PCR reads in MiXCR, one entry per CDR3 protein. The V and J calls were determined by TCRdb, not by the authors. This table holds approximately 490,000 distinct CDR3 sequences, 15% to 20% found once. The V end lost 5 bases, the J end lost 4 bases, and 15 bases lay between the germline ends. This CDR3 comprises 14 residues. Per the germline V gene, CDR1 is SGHTA and CDR2 is FQGNSA.

The data were also submitted as part of a second study, on T cells in Graves' hyperthyroidism and ophthalmopathy. That source notes: Every diagnosis used clinical symptoms, serum thyroxine and TRAb, thyroid ultrasound and orbital computed tomography. With the HTBI primer set, the TCR CDR3 went through a first round of RT-PCR.

This specimen consisted of peripheral blood mononuclear cells (PBMCs), obtained at new diagnosis, from a patient treated with antithyroid drugs. The receptor comes from a man between 35 and 55 years old with Graves disease. V is TRBV7-2 and J is TRBJ2-7; D gene ambiguous. In DNA, the CDR3 is TGTGCCAGCAGCCAAGTGGGTCCCGGGTACGAGCAGTACTTC. This encodes CASSQVGPGYEQYF.